The 13 T cell receptor beta chains presented below share a single source sample, sequenced in a study of blood T cells in healthy people across ages (dated by TCRdb to about 2015). The library was obtained by 5' RACE. A second PCR of about 6 to 12 cycles was run with a J-beta primer mix and a sample-barcoded 5' primer. Starting from the raw public reads, TCRdb applied fastp trimming at Q25, assembled clones with MiXCR and retained in-frame beta chains. Every entry covers one CDR3 protein and lists the most common genes and DNA from its rows. The table for this sample lists over 1,500,000 distinct CDR3 sequences; around 42% of them were counted only once. In total, the top ten clones hold around 23% of the sample. Material: blood. All receptors come from a human donor in good health.

This clonotype was detected many times. The chain recombines TRBV4-3 with TRBJ2-7, with a possible D match to TRBD1 (5 bases). CDR3 length: 14 residues. V lost 1 base to trimming and J lost 2 bases, with 9 bases between them. Germline V gene sequence: CDR1 LGHNA, CDR2 YSLEER. The CDR3 bases are TGCGCCAGCAGCCAAGGGACACGAACCTACGAGCAGTACTTC. It is translated as CASSQGTRTYEQYF.

This chain connects TRBV5-1 to TRBJ2-1; 7 bases are a match to TRBD2. Germline CDR1 reads SGHRS; CDR2 reads YFSETQ. The CDR3 covers 17 residues. After removal of 0 bases from V and 4 bases from J, the junction contained 10 bases not matched to a gene. In DNA form, the CDR3 reads TGCGCCAGCAGCTTGGATCTAGCGGTAACGTCTTACAATGAGCAGTTCTTC. Its translation: CASSLDLAVTSYNEQFF.

This clonotype showed up just a few times. The J gene is TRBJ1-2, the V gene TRBV4-3; no firm D call. The CDR3 spans 15 residues. V was pared by 0 bases and J by 4 bases, with 12 bases between. Germline-derived CDR1 and CDR2 are LGHNA and YSLEER. The CDR3 sequence: CASSQDYNRPYGYTF. In DNA, the CDR3 is TGCGCCAGCAGCCAAGATTATAACCGGCCCTATGGCTACACCTTC.

This rearrangement joins TRBV11-3 to TRBJ2-3; perhaps D is TRBD1 or TRBD2 (5 bases each). Germline lookup yields CDR1 SGHNT and CDR2 YENEEA. This CDR3 contains 16 residues. The V end was cut by 5 bases, the J end by 1 base, with 16 bases between. CDR3 sequence (DNA): TGTGCCAGCAGCCAACGGACGGGGCAGGGCACAGATACGCAGTATTTT. Residues: CASSQRTGQGTDTQYF.

This clonotype was observed a few times. This chain connects TRBV7-9 to TRBJ2-7; D is undetermined. V lost 6 bases and J lost 5, with 11 bases in between. This CDR3 is 12 amino acids long. In germline, CDR1 is SEHNR, CDR2 FQNEAQ (reference sequence). The DNA of the CDR3 is TGTGCCAGCAGTCCCCTTTGGAACGAGCAGTACTTC. This gives the protein CASSPLWNEQYF.

This chain connects TRBV5-1 to TRBJ2-7, with unresolved D. Judging by the DNA end, TRBJ2-5 fits better; the J call may be wrong. CDR3 length: 15 amino acids. Germline V CDR1 and CDR2: SGHRS, YFSETQ. The CDR3 DNA follows: TGCGCCAGCAGCTCCCCCCTAGTAAGAGGCGAGACCCAGTACTTC. It is translated as CASSSPLVRGETQYF.

The chain uses TRBV6-2 or TRBV6-3 and TRBJ2-4; D gene unclear. V dropped 5 bases and J dropped 15 bases, with 17 bases sitting between them. The CDR3 spans 12 residues. Germline CDR1 is MNHEY and CDR2 is SVGEGT. The CDR3 reads CASSPLGSYRYF. CDR3 sequence (DNA): TGTGCCAGCAGTCCTCTTGGGTCTTATAGGTACTTC.

This clonotype was seen more than once but under ten times. The V gene is TRBV5-1, the J gene TRBJ2-5; the match to TRBD2 covers 7 bases. The CDR3 loop spans 16 amino acids. The J segment lost 1 base and the V segment lost 4 bases, leaving 10 bases of the junction unmatched. Germline lookup yields CDR1 SGHRS and CDR2 YFSETQ. The CDR3 DNA reads TGCGCCAGCAGCCCGGTAGGGCTAGCGGCCCAAGAGACCCAGTACTTC. Translating gives CASSPVGLAAQETQYF. The whole variable domain, remainder taken from reference TRBV5-1 and TRBJ2-5, is KAGVTQTPRYLIKTRGQQVTLSCSPISGHRSVSWYQQTPGQGLQFLFEYFSETQRNKGNFPGRFSGRQFSNSRSEMNVSTLELGDSALYLCASSPVGLAAQETQYFGPGTRLLVL.

This chain joins TRBV9 and TRBJ2-7; 7 nucleotides match TRBD1. J lost 3 bases, V lost 3 bases, and 9 bases had no gene match. CDR1 is SGDLS and CDR2 is YYNGEE in the germline V gene. The CDR3 has 15 residues. This CDR3 reads CASSGPGTAFYEQYF. The CDR3 DNA follows: TGTGCCAGCAGCGGTCCCGGGACAGCTTTCTACGAGCAGTACTTC.

The gene calls are TRBV28 and TRBJ1-4, with 9 positions matching TRBD1. The V and J ends lost 2 bases and 0 bases, in that order; junction bases with no gene match: 4. The CDR3 consists of 17 residues. Per germline, CDR1 MDHEN and CDR2 SYDVKM. The CDR3 DNA is TGTGCCAGCAGTTTACCCGGACAGGGGACAACTAATGAAAAACTGTTTTTT. Protein: CASSLPGQGTTNEKLFF.

This chain joins TRBV12-3 or TRBV12-4 and TRBJ1-1; no clear D gene. There are 13 residues in the CDR3. V lost 3 bases and J 3 bases, leaving 8 bases between the germline ends. CDR3 in DNA: TGTGCCAGCAGTTTGGAAGAGCACACTGAAGCTTTCTTT. It encodes CASSLEEHTEAFF.

This chain uses TRBV7-9 with TRBJ2-7; no definite D call. Trimming removed 5 bases at V and 2 bases at J, with 10 bases between. Germline lookup yields CDR1 SEHNR and CDR2 FQNEAQ (reference sequence). The CDR3 runs 13 residues. The CDR3 region is CASSPVRTYEQYF. The CDR3 nucleotides are TGTGCCAGCAGCCCAGTTCGGACCTACGAGCAGTACTTC.

This CDR3 is CAIRGPGDYGYTF. In DNA, the CDR3 is TGTGCCATACGAGGACCCGGGGATTATGGCTACACCTTC. This chain connects TRBV6-2 or TRBV6-3 to TRBJ1-2; no reliable D call. V was cut by 10 bases and J by 5 bases, with 17 bases left in between. The CDR3 spans 13 residues. In germline, CDR1 is MNHEY, CDR2 SVGEGT.